These 20 T cell receptor beta chains were sequenced from one sample in a study of T cell repertoires in cytomegalovirus infection. TCRdb itself ran the reads through MiXCR, one entry per CDR3 protein. Among some 940,000 distinct CDR3 sequences listed, under 40% were seen once. These TCRs' antigens remain unknown. This specimen consisted of cultured CD8+ T cells from PBMCs, obtained from culture after CMV antigen stimulation. The receptor source for this set is a human donor in good health (CMV status not recorded). Some clones in this sample may be carry-over from other donors' samples.

This clonotype turned up a few times. The V and J genes are TRBV19 and TRBJ2-7; 8 nucleotides agree with TRBD1. The CDR3 runs 16 residues. V was clipped by 5 bases and J by 3 bases; unmatched bases: 12. Germline V gives CDR1 LNHDA, CDR2 SQIVND (reference sequence). DNA of the CDR3: TGTGCCAGTAGTGCCCCCGACAGGGGCGAGGGCTACGAGCAGTACTTC. Encoded protein: CASSAPDRGEGYEQYF.

About this clonotype: This may arise from a read error, as a much more abundant clone is one base away. The CDR3 does not end in the conserved phenylalanine or tryptophan, so this is likely a read error. This chain connects TRBV7-6 to TRBJ1-2; D unresolved. The CDR3 has 16 residues. Trimming left V 5 bases short and J 4 bases short, with 20 bases between. Germline assignment: CDR1 SGHVS and CDR2 FNYEAQ. CDR3 sequence reads: CASSGTGLEQGYGYTS. The CDR3 DNA reads TGTGCCAGCAGCGGTACGGGTCTCGAGCAAGGCTATGGCTACACCTCC.

To note about this clonotype: At one end the junction does not follow the germline gene, possibly because of a read error. The rearrangement links TRBV27 to TRBJ2-3, with 10 bases identical to TRBD2. Germline assignment: CDR1 MNHEY and CDR2 SMNVEV (reference sequence). CDR3 size: 14 residues. The CDR3 DNA follows: TGTGTCAGCAGATCCGGGACTAGCGCAGATACGCAGTATTTT. It yields the protein CVSRSGTSADTQYF.

This clonotype was recorded a few times. The rearrangement joins TRBV5-8 to TRBJ2-7, with D maybe TRBD1 (5 bases). Trimming took 7 bases from V and 3 from J, leaving 20 bases between them. CDR1 is SGHTS and CDR2 is YDEGEE in the germline V gene. This CDR3 region has 15 residues. CDR3 sequence reads: CASGSGHGTVYEQYF. CDR3 coding DNA: TGTGCCAGCGGATCAGGACACGGAACGGTCTACGAGCAGTACTTC. The complete variable domain, with remaining parts taken from reference TRBV5-8 and TRBJ2-7, reads EAGVTQSPTHLIKTRGQQATLRCSPISGHTSVYWYQQALGLGLQFLLWYDEGEERNRGNFPPRFSGRQFPNYSSELNVNALELEDSALYLCASGSGHGTVYEQYFGPGTRLTVT.

Comment on this clonotype: One end of the junction is discordant with germline, which a read error may explain. This sequence joins TRBV27 and TRBJ1-3, with a weak D call TRBD1 (5 bases). Looked up from germline, CDR1 is MNHEY and CDR2 is SMNVEV (reference sequence). CDR3 length equals 19 residues. The CDR3 DNA reads TGTGCCAACAGTTCCCACGCGGGGCGGGGTCCTTACTCTGGAAACACCATATATTTT. Protein sequence: CANSSHAGRGPYSGNTIYF.

The rearrangement uses TRBV11-3 and TRBJ2-3; D may be TRBD1 (6 bases). Germline loops: CDR1 SGHNT, CDR2 YENEEA. The CDR3 contains 17 residues. V was cut by 5 bases and J by 3 bases, with 21 bases left in between. The CDR3 protein is CASSHRDQGQGTDTQYF. The DNA for the CDR3 is TGTGCCAGCAGCCACCGGGACCAGGGACAAGGTACAGATACGCAGTATTTT. The full variable domain, rest sourced from reference TRBV11-3 and TRBJ2-3, is EAGVVQSPRYKIIEKKQPVAFWCNPISGHNTLYWYLQNLGQGPELLIRYENEEAVDDSQLPKDRFSAERLKGVDSTLKIQPAELGDSAVYLCASSHRDQGQGTDTQYFGPGTRLTVL.

J is TRBJ1-1 and V is TRBV20-1; TRBD1 is a possible D gene (5 bases). From germline, CDR1 is DFQATT and CDR2 SNEGSKA (reference sequence). V was trimmed by 0 bases and J by 2 bases, leaving 19 bases between them. CDR3 length: 17 residues. The CDR3 region has the DNA TGCAGTGCTAGAGATGGTCAGGGACGGCGGGGAAACACTGAAGCTTTCTTT. It is translated as CSARDGQGRRGNTEAFF.

This clonotype was seen only a few times. The chain joins TRBV6-6 to TRBJ2-7, with 8 bases that match TRBD2. Germline lookup yields CDR1 MNHNY and CDR2 SVGAGI (reference sequence). This CDR3 region has 12 residues. V shed 8 bases and J 4 bases; nucleotides not matched to a gene: 4. This CDR3 is CASRGGPYEQYV. DNA for the CDR3: TGTGCCAGCCGGGGGGGACCATACGAGCAGTACGTC.

V usage is TRBV20-1 and J usage is TRBJ1-2, with D possibly TRBD1 on 5 matching bases. The ends were cut back, 6 bases at V and 10 bases at J, with 15 bases in the middle. Germline V gene data show CDR1 as DFQATT and CDR2 as SNEGSKA (reference sequence). The CDR3 runs 11 residues. CDR3 protein: CSAYTGGDYTF. CDR3 in DNA: TGCAGTGCCTATACTGGGGGGGACTACACCTTC.

This chain joins TRBV4-1 and TRBJ1-5; D is uncertain. The CDR3 extends over 14 amino acids. Germline CDR1 and CDR2: MGHRA and YSYEKL. Trimming removed 1 base at V and 3 bases at J, with 7 bases between. CDR3 protein: CASSQVGTNQPQHF. Written as DNA, the CDR3 is TGCGCCAGCAGCCAAGTAGGTACCAATCAGCCCCAGCATTTT.

The gene calls are TRBV10-3 and TRBJ2-7, with D perhaps TRBD2 (6 bases). CDR1 is ENHRY, CDR2 SYGVKD, per germline. V was shortened by 5 bases and J by 3 bases, with 17 bases between the two germline ends. The CDR3 covers 15 residues. DNA of the CDR3: TGTGCCATCAGTAACCGCGGGACGGATAACTACGAGCAGTACTTC. Its translation is CAISNRGTDNYEQYF.

The gene calls are TRBV12-3 or TRBV12-4 and TRBJ1-2; D is possibly TRBD1 (6 bases). The CDR3 consists of 15 residues. Trimming removed 1 base from V and 5 bases from J, with 14 bases in between. For the CDR3, the DNA is TGTGCCAGCAGTTTAGTTGGTGGGGGGCTTTATGGCTACACCTTC. The encoded protein is CASSLVGGGLYGYTF.

V gene TRBV7-6 combines with J gene TRBJ1-2; D unclear. The CDR3 runs 12 residues. The V and J ends lost 6 bases and 6 bases respectively, with 11 bases between them. Per germline, CDR1 SGHVS and CDR2 FNYEAQ. CDR3 bases: TGTGCCAGCAGGAGGCGGGCAGATGGCTACACCTTC. Its protein product is CASRRRADGYTF.

The chain uses TRBV10-3 and TRBJ2-1, with D maybe TRBD2 (6 bases). V lost 3 bases, J lost 8 bases, and 17 bases lay in between. The CDR3 runs to 15 residues. Germline lookup yields CDR1 ENHRY and CDR2 SYGVKD. As DNA, the CDR3 is TGTGCCATCAGTGACCCCGACATTACTAGCTATGAGCAGTTCTTC. Protein sequence: CAISDPDITSYEQFF.

This clonotype was counted ten times or more. This sequence joins TRBV12-3 or TRBV12-4 and TRBJ2-1; D unclear. The CDR3 consists of 11 residues. V was clipped by 6 bases and J by 5 bases, with 5 bases between them. CDR3 DNA: TGTGCCAGCAGGCAAAACAATGAGCAGTTCTTC. Its translation: CASRQNNEQFF.

The chain is built from TRBV4-1 and TRBJ2-3; D might be TRBD2 (5 bases). Germline lookup yields CDR1 MGHRA and CDR2 YSYEKL. This CDR3 is 14 amino acids long. Trimming cost V 4 bases and J 10 bases, with 18 bases left between them. CDR3 bases: TGCGCCAGCAGCCCGTCCGGGCCTCTGGAGGCGCAGTATTTT. Translation gives CASSPSGPLEAQYF.

The rearrangement uses TRBV29-1 and TRBJ1-1, with no clear D. V lost 3 bases and J 7 bases, leaving 18 bases between the germline ends. The germline V gene encodes CDR1 SQVTM and CDR2 ANQGSEA. CDR3 length equals 14 residues. CDR3 sequence: CSVEWVGTVGEAFF. CDR3 DNA sequence: TGCAGCGTTGAGTGGGTTGGAACAGTCGGTGAAGCTTTCTTT. Looking up the rest from reference TRBV29-1 and TRBJ1-1 gives the full variable domain: SAVISQKPSRDICQRGTSLTIQCQVDSQVTMMFWYRQQPGQSLTLIATANQGSEATYESGFVIDKFPISRPNLTFSTLTVSNMSPEDSSIYLCSVEWVGTVGEAFFGQGTRLTVV.

J is TRBJ2-5 and V is TRBV6-1; 8 positions match TRBD1. The CDR3 has 15 amino acids. V lost 6 bases to trimming and J lost 1 base; unmatched junction nucleotides: 7. Germline CDR1 is MNHNS and CDR2 is SASEGT. DNA of the CDR3: TGTGCCAGCAGGGGGGACAGGAGAACCCAAGAGACCCAGTACTTC. Translated: CASRGDRRTQETQYF.

This chain joins TRBV29-1 and TRBJ2-3; the D gene could be TRBD1 or TRBD2 (5 bases each). The CDR3 length is 18 residues. In germline, CDR1 is SQVTM, CDR2 ANQGSEA. V was clipped by 5 bases and J by 0 bases, with 24 bases between them. DNA of the CDR3: TGCAGCGTTCCTCCCGGGGTTAGTGACAGCACTAGCACAGATACGCAGTATTTT. Translated, it gives CSVPPGVSDSTSTDTQYF.

V usage is TRBV27 and J usage is TRBJ1-2; 9 nucleotides line up with TRBD1. There are 15 residues in the CDR3. Germline assignment: CDR1 MNHEY and CDR2 SMNVEV (reference sequence). Germline trimming cut 6 bases from V and 2 bases from J; bases unmatched to any gene: 7. The CDR3: CASSPMGQGNYGYTF. CDR3 sequence (DNA): TGTGCCAGCAGCCCCATGGGACAGGGAAACTATGGCTACACCTTC.